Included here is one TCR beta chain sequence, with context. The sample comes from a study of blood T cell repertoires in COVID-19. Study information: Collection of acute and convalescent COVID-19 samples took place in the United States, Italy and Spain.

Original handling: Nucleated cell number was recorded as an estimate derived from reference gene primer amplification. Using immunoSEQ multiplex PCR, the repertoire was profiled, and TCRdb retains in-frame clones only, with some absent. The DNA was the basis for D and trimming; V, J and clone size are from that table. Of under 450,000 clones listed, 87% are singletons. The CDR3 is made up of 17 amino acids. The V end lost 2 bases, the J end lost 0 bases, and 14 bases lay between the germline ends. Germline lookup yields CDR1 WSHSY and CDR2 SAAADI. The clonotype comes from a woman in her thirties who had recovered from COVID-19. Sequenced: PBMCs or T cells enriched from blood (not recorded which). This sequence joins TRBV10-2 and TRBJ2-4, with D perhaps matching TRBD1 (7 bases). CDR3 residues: CASSEGAEGAAKNIQYF. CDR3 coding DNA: TGCGCCAGCAGTGAGGGTGCGGAGGGGGCAGCCAAAAACATTCAGTACTTC.